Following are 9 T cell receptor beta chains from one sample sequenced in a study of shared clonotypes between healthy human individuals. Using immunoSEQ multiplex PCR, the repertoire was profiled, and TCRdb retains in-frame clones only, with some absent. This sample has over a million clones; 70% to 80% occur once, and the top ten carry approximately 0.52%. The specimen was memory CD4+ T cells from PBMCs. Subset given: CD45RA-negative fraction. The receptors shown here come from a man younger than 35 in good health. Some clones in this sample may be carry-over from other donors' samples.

The CDR3 DNA reads as TGTGCCAGCAGTTTAAGAGCAGGGGATGGCTACACCTTC. This encodes CASSLRAGDGYTF. The chain couples TRBV28 to TRBJ1-2; maybe TRBD1 (6 bases). This CDR3 has 13 residues. V lost 2 bases to trimming and J lost 6 bases, with 10 bases between them. Germline CDR1 is MDHEN and CDR2 is SYDVKM.

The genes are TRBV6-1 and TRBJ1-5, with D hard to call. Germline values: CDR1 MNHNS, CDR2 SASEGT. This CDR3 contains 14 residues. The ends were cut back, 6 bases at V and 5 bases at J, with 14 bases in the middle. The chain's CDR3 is CASRGRNGDQPQHF. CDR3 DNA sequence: TGTGCCAGCAGGGGCCGCAACGGGGATCAGCCCCAGCATTTT.

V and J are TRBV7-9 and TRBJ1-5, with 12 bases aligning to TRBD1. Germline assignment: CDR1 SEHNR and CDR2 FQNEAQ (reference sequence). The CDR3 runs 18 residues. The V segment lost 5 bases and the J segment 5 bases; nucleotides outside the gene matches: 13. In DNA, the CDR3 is TGTGCCAGCAGCCCAGTATCCGGGACAGGGGGCTTACATCAGCCCCAGCATTTT. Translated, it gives CASSPVSGTGGLHQPQHF.

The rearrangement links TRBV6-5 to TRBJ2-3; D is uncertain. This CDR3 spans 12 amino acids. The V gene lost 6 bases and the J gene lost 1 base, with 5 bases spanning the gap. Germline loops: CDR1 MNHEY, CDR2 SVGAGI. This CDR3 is CASRSGTDTQYF. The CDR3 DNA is TGTGCCAGCAGAAGCGGCACAGATACGCAGTATTTT.

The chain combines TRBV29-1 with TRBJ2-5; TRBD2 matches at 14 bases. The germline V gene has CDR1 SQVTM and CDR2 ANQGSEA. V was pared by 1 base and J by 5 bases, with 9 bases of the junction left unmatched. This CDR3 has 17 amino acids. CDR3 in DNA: TGCAGCGTTGAAGTCCGACTAGCGGGAGGGAGGGGGGAGACCCAGTACTTC. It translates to CSVEVRLAGGRGETQYF.

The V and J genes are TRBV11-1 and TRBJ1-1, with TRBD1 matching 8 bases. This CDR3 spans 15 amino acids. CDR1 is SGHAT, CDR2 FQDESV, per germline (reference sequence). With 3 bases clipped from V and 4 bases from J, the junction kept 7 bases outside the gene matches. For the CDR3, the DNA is TGTGCCAGCAGCTTCGGGACAACAGGGGGCACTGAAGCTTTCTTT. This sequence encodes CASSFGTTGGTEAFF.

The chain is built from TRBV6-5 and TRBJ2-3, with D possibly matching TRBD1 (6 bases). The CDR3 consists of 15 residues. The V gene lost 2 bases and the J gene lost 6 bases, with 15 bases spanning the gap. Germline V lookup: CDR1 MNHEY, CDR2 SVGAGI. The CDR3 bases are TGTGCCAGCAGTTACAGGGTCCAGGGGTGGGATACGCAGTATTTT. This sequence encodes CASSYRVQGWDTQYF.

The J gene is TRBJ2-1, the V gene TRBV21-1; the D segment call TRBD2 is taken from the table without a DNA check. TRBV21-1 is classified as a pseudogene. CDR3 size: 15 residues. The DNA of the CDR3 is TGTGCCAGCAGCTTCCTGGCGGGAGGACCCAATGAGCAGTTCTTC. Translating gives CASSFLAGGPNEQFF.

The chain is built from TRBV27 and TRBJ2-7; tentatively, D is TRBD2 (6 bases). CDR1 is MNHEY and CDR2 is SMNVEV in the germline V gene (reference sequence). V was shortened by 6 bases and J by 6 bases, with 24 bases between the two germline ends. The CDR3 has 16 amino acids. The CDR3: CASRGLRGRLISEQYF. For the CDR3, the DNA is TGTGCCAGCAGGGGCCTACGGGGGAGGTTGATTAGCGAGCAGTACTTC.